Shown below are 10 T cell receptor beta chains from a single sample sequenced in a study of CD8 T cells in Susac syndrome. Reverse transcription of roughly 0.45 to 1 ug RNA was performed with random hexamers. TCRdb reprocessed the immunoSEQ multiplex PCR reads via MiXCR and lists one record per CDR3 protein. The sample records 150,000 to 180,000 distinct CDR3 sequences, around 96% being singletons. Sequenced sample: CD4+ T cells from PBMCs. These receptors all come from a human donor with Susac syndrome.

The chain uses TRBV4-1 and TRBJ2-3; 14 bases line up with TRBD2. The CDR3 loop spans 17 amino acids. Trimming at V came to 7 bases and at J to 2 bases, leaving 8 bases not matched to a gene. Germline lookup yields CDR1 MGHRA and CDR2 YSYEKL. CDR3 amino acids: CASTSQGLAGVTDTQYF. CDR3 nucleotide sequence: TGCGCCAGCACCTCACAGGGACTAGCGGGGGTCACAGATACGCAGTATTTT.

The chain carries TRBV29-1 and TRBJ2-2; D not certain. CDR1 and CDR2 from the germline V gene are SQVTM and ANQGSEA. V lost 5 bases and J lost 1, with 8 bases in between. The CDR3 runs 13 residues. The CDR3 DNA reads TGCAGCGTTAATGACGGGAACACCGGGGAGCTGTTTTTT. It yields the protein CSVNDGNTGELFF.

The chain carries TRBV9 and TRBJ2-1; 7 bases map to TRBD1. This CDR3 spans 16 amino acids. J lost 0 bases, V lost 0 bases, and 3 bases had no gene match. CDR1 SGDLS and CDR2 YYNGEE come from the germline V gene. The CDR3 region is CASSVVGDSSYNEQFF. CDR3 in DNA: TGTGCCAGCAGCGTAGTGGGGGACAGCTCCTACAATGAGCAGTTCTTC.

The chain employs TRBV4-1 and TRBJ1-5; D is unresolved. Trimming took off 0 bases at V and 2 bases at J, with 14 bases between the two ends. Germline assignment: CDR1 MGHRA and CDR2 YSYEKL. The CDR3 runs 17 residues. The CDR3 sequence is CASSQEGGNAGNQPQHF. The CDR3 region has the DNA TGCGCCAGCAGCCAAGAGGGCGGAAACGCGGGCAATCAGCCCCAGCATTTT.

The chain employs TRBV29-1 and TRBJ2-5; TRBD1 matches 8 bases. The J segment lost 1 base and the V segment lost 7 bases, leaving 8 bases of the junction unmatched. The CDR3 contains 14 residues. Germline V lookup: CDR1 SQVTM, CDR2 ANQGSEA. CDR3 amino acids: CSAWDRSFQETQYF. CDR3 nucleotide sequence: TGCAGCGCTTGGGACAGGAGTTTCCAAGAGACCCAGTACTTC.

CDR3 amino acids: CASRKGSLGYTF. The CDR3 nucleotides are TGTGCCAGCAGGAAAGGATCCCTAGGCTACACCTTC. The chain has TRBV2 and TRBJ1-2; no reliable D call. The CDR3 sequence is 12 residues long. V gave up 6 bases and J gave up 8 bases, with 13 bases separating them. In germline, CDR1 is SNHLY, CDR2 FYNNEI.

V gene TRBV20-1 combines with J gene TRBJ2-1, with a tentative D call TRBD1 (6 bases). Germline CDR1 DFQATT, CDR2 SNEGSKA (reference sequence). The ends were cut back, 6 bases at V and 8 bases at J, with 14 bases in the middle. This CDR3 spans 12 amino acids. The CDR3 loop reads CSAPTGSHEQFF. DNA of the CDR3: TGCAGTGCCCCCACAGGGAGCCATGAGCAGTTCTTC.

This chain links TRBV5-4 with TRBJ2-7; D gene unclear. Trimming removed 0 bases at V and 3 bases at J, with 10 bases between. The length of the CDR3 is 14 residues. Germline CDR1 reads SGHNT; CDR2 reads YYREEE (reference sequence). The CDR3 loop reads CASSLGQVNYEQYF. The CDR3 region has the DNA TGTGCCAGCAGCTTGGGCCAGGTGAACTACGAGCAGTACTTC.

The chain is built from TRBV7-9 and TRBJ1-2; 11 positions agree with TRBD1. CDR3 length equals 13 residues. The germline gives CDR1 SEHNR, CDR2 FQNEAQ (reference sequence). Germline trimming cut 7 bases from V and 8 bases from J; bases unmatched to any gene: 6. CDR3 sequence reads: CASTWDRGSGYTF. Written as DNA, the CDR3 is TGTGCCAGCACCTGGGACAGGGGGAGCGGCTACACCTTC.

The chain has TRBV6-5 and TRBJ1-2; possible D gene TRBD1, 5 bases. From germline, CDR1 is MNHEY and CDR2 SVGAGI. The CDR3 loop spans 12 amino acids. The DNA of the CDR3 is TGTGCTACCAGGGAAACCCCATATGGCTACACCTTC. This codes for CATRETPYGYTF.